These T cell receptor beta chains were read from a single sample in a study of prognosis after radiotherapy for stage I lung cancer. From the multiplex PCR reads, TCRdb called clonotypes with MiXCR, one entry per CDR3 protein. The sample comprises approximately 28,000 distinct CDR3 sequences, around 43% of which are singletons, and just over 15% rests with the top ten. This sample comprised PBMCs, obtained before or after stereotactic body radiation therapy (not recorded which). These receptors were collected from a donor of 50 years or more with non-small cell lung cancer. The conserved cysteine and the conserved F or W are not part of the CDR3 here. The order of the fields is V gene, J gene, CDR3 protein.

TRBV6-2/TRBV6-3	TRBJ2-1	ASSERDRGLFGQF
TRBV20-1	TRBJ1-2	SATGRGDYNYGYT
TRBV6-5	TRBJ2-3	ASSYATGGTDTQY
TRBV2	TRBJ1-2	ASSAEGDYGYT
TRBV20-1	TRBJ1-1	SARDLWDRRFTEAF
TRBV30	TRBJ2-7	AWSMSKGEQY
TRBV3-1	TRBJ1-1	ASSQGTGGEAF
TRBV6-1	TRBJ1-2	AITKGGGLYGYT
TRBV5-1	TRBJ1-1	ASSLEGAQAF
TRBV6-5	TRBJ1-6	ASSYVPLTGEHLN
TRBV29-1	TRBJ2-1	SVVSDSYNEQF
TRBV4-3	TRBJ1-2	ASSQDPGRRYGYT
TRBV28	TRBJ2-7	ASSVPGQPYEQY
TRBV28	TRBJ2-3	ASSFLAGTDTQY
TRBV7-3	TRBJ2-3	ASSASSGRSTDTQY
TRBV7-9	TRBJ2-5	ASSPRAQDEGGETQY
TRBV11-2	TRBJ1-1	ASSLAGNTEAL
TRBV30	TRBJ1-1	AWSRQGWPVFMNTEAF
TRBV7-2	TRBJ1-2	ASSTLQGMDGYT
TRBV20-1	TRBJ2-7	SGHAGNSYEQY
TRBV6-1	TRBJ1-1	ASSFARANTEAF
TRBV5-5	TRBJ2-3	ASSLLAGDFPDTQY
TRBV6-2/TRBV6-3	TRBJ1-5	ATLQHVFFGNQPQH
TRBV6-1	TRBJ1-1	ASSLTPLATEAF
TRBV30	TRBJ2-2	AWSVGTYTGELF
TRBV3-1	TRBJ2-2	ASSQLNTGELF
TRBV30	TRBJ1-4	AWSEWGAREKLF
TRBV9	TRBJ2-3	ASTRGLTDTQY
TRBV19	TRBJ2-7	ASSSGTGAYEQY
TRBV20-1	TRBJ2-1	SDRDRQRHYEQF
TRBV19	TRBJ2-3	ASSETSGGFGDTQY
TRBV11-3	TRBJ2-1	ASSEGLGNNEQF
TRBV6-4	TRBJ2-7	ASSERGAYEQY
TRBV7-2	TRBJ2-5	ASSGGQYQETQY
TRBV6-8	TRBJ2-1	ASSYPTTGLAFYNEQF
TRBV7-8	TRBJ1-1	ASSYVIGEGAF
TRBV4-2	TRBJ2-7	ASSQERLAGSSYEQY
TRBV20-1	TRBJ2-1	SVRGGTSGSVGGEQF
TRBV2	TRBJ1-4	ASSEEGTSYEKLF
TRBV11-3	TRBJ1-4	ASSMAGGEKLF
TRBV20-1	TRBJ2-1	SARDLSPYNEQF